A single sample is the source of the 27 T cell receptor beta chains below, sequenced in a study of graft-versus-host responses after intestinal transplantation. Their antigens remain unidentified. Profiled with immunoSEQ multiplex PCR; TCRdb holds only in-frame clones, not every one. Among 75,000 to 100,000 clones listed, around 93% were seen once. Here the sequenced sample was unstimulated CD8+ T cells sorted from spleen or lymph node cells, taken before intestinal transplant. The receptors here all came from a human donor who received an intestinal transplant.

The CDR3 loop reads CASSYPGPNSPLHF. The DNA for the CDR3 is TGTGCCAGTAGCTATCCAGGTCCCAATTCACCCCTCCACTTT. The chain joins TRBV19 to TRBJ1-6; D unresolved. V was cut by 6 bases and J by 7 bases, with 13 bases left in between. The CDR3 consists of 14 residues. Germline V CDR1 and CDR2: LNHDA, SQIVND (reference sequence).

The chain is built from TRBV9 and TRBJ2-1, with 9 bases fitting TRBD2. The CDR3 extends over 14 amino acids. Losses at the gene ends were 3 bases for V and 9 bases for J; bases not matched to a gene: 7. Germline assignment: CDR1 SGDLS and CDR2 YYNGEE. CDR3: CASSEGGGAAEQFF. The CDR3, as DNA: TGTGCCAGCAGCGAAGGCGGGGGGGCCGCTGAGCAGTTCTTC. The full variable domain, completed using reference TRBV9 and TRBJ2-1, is DSGVTQTPKHLITATGQRVTLRCSPRSGDLSVYWYQQSLDQGLQFLIQYYNGEERAKGNILERFSAQQFPDLHSELNLSSLELGDSALYFCASSEGGGAAEQFFGPGTRLTVL.

This sequence joins TRBV10-3 and TRBJ2-1; D remains unclear. V shed 3 bases and J shed 4 bases, with 7 bases lying between them. The CDR3 spans 13 residues. CDR1 and CDR2 from the germline V gene are ENHRY and SYGVKD. CDR3 nucleotides: TGTGCCATCAGTGAAACAGCATACAATGAGCAGTTCTTC. This sequence encodes CAISETAYNEQFF.

The V gene is TRBV4-2, the J gene TRBJ2-1, with TRBD2 matching 12 bases. This CDR3 comprises 16 residues. Germline V gene lookup returns CDR1 LGHNA and CDR2 YNFKEQ. V lost 0 bases, J lost 8 bases, and 5 bases stayed unmatched. CDR3 sequence: CASSQDSTSGGDEQFF. In DNA form, the CDR3 reads TGTGCCAGCAGCCAAGATTCGACTAGCGGGGGCGATGAGCAGTTCTTC.

CDR3 sequence reads: CASSLGFAGGQETQYF. In nucleotides, the CDR3 is TGTGCCAGCAGCTTAGGATTTGCGGGGGGTCAAGAGACCCAGTACTTC. This chain uses TRBV11-2 with TRBJ2-5, with 8 bases lining up with TRBD2. CDR3 size: 16 residues. The trim removed 1 base at V and 2 bases at J, leaving 6 bases unmatched. Germline CDR1 is SGHAT and CDR2 is FQNNGV.

This sequence joins TRBV6-1 and TRBJ2-7, with D possibly TRBD1 on 6 matching bases. Trimming removed 6 bases at V and 1 base at J, with 10 bases between. This CDR3 has 13 amino acids. Germline CDR1 and CDR2: MNHNS and SASEGT. The CDR3 spells CASSHGQSYEQYF. The CDR3 coding sequence is TGTGCCAGCAGCCACGGACAGTCCTACGAGCAGTACTTC.

This sequence joins TRBV10-3 and TRBJ1-5; possible D gene TRBD1, 6 bases. Looked up from germline, CDR1 is ENHRY and CDR2 is SYGVKD. CDR3 size: 16 residues. V lost 3 bases to trimming and J lost 6 bases, with 18 bases between them. The chain's CDR3 is CAISEGGEGVSQPQHF. As DNA, the CDR3 is TGTGCCATCAGTGAAGGGGGGGAAGGAGTGAGTCAGCCCCAGCATTTT.

CDR3 amino acids: CASSPQPPGQGALGYTF. Written as DNA, the CDR3 is TGTGCCAGCTCACCACAGCCGCCGGGACAGGGGGCGCTTGGCTACACCTTC. The rearrangement joins TRBV18 to TRBJ1-2, with 12 bases that match TRBD1. Germline-derived CDR1 and CDR2 are KGHSH and LQKENI. Unmatched junction bases numbered 10, after V lost 1 base and J lost 7 bases. The CDR3 runs 17 residues. The complete variable domain, with remaining parts taken from reference TRBV18 and TRBJ1-2, reads NAGVMQNPRHLVRRRGQEARLRCSPMKGHSHVYWYRQLPEEGLKFMVYLQKENIIDESGMPKERFSAEFPKEGPSILRIQQVVRGDSAAYFCASSPQPPGQGALGYTFGSGTRLTVV.

The table lists this clone with a few counts. The chain carries TRBV6-1 and TRBJ1-1, with D possibly matching TRBD1 (5 bases). The germline V gene encodes CDR1 MNHNS and CDR2 SASEGT. This CDR3 has 13 amino acids. Trimming shortened V by 4 bases and J by 4 bases, and 10 bases separated the two germline ends. The CDR3 bases are TGTGCCAGCAGTGTTGGCGGGGCCACTGAAGCTTTCTTT. Translated: CASSVGGATEAFF.

In DNA, the CDR3 is TGCACCAGCAGCTGCCGGGGACTAGACACTTACGAGCAGTACTTC. This encodes CTSSCRGLDTYEQYF. The J gene is TRBJ2-7, the V gene TRBV1; the table's D call TRBD2 went unverified against the DNA. TRBV1 is assigned pseudogene status. This CDR3 region has 15 residues.

The V gene is TRBV4-2, the J gene TRBJ2-3, with TRBD2 matching 12 bases. The J segment lost 2 bases and the V segment lost 5 bases, leaving 8 bases of the junction unmatched. Germline V CDR1 and CDR2: LGHNA, YNFKEQ. This CDR3 has 17 amino acids. The DNA for the CDR3 is TGTGCCAGCAGCGACCGACTAGCGGGGGCCTCCACAGATACGCAGTATTTT. Encoded protein: CASSDRLAGASTDTQYF.

V is TRBV19 and J is TRBJ2-3; a possible D gene is TRBD1 (7 bases). Germline-derived CDR1 and CDR2 are LNHDA and SQIVND (reference sequence). Trimming left V 3 bases short and J 5 bases short, with 15 bases between. This CDR3 is built from 15 residues. CDR3 coding DNA: TGTGCCAGTAGTATTTTCCGACAGGGAGGAGATACGCAGTATTTT. As protein: CASSIFRQGGDTQYF.

The genes are TRBV4-1 and TRBJ2-2; TRBD1 matches at 9 bases. The CDR3 consists of 18 residues. With 3 bases clipped from V and 4 bases from J, the junction kept 12 bases outside the gene matches. Germline V CDR1 and CDR2: MGHRA, YSYEKL. CDR3 residues: CASSHDPWTGAGTGELFF. DNA of the CDR3: TGCGCCAGCAGCCATGACCCCTGGACAGGGGCGGGCACCGGGGAGCTGTTTTTT.

This clone appeared once. The chain recombines TRBV27 with TRBJ2-1, with TRBD2 matching 9 bases. The CDR3 covers 16 residues. V lost 3 bases to trimming and J lost 0 bases; unmatched junction nucleotides: 3. The germline V gene encodes CDR1 MNHEY and CDR2 SMNVEV (reference sequence). CDR3 loop: CASSFSGGLSYNEQFF. CDR3 DNA sequence: TGTGCCAGCAGTTTTAGCGGGGGTCTCTCCTACAATGAGCAGTTCTTC.

The chain joins TRBV4-1 to TRBJ1-4; the D gene is possibly TRBD1 (5 bases). CDR1 MGHRA and CDR2 YSYEKL come from the germline V gene. The CDR3 loop spans 14 amino acids. Trimming left V 1 base short and J 11 bases short, with 14 bases between. The DNA for the CDR3 is TGCGCCAGCAGCCAAGGGCCCCAGGGCGGCAAACTGTTTTTT. It specifies CASSQGPQGGKLFF.

The chain carries TRBV27 and TRBJ2-7; TRBD2 matches 9 bases. The germline gives CDR1 MNHEY, CDR2 SMNVEV (reference sequence). The CDR3 sequence is 15 residues long. V trimming: 3 bases; J trimming: 1 base; junction bases outside the gene matches: 4. The CDR3 sequence: CASSFAGGKSYEQYF. The CDR3 DNA is TGTGCCAGCAGTTTTGCGGGGGGGAAATCCTACGAGCAGTACTTC.

The chain combines TRBV4-3 with TRBJ1-1; a weak D match, TRBD1 (6 bases). The germline gives CDR1 LGHNA, CDR2 YSLEER. With 0 bases removed from V and 4 bases from J, the gap between germline ends came to 15 bases. CDR3 length: 16 residues. The CDR3 loop reads CASSQERLGAGTEAFF. Written as DNA, the CDR3 is TGCGCCAGCAGCCAAGAGCGATTGGGGGCGGGCACTGAAGCTTTCTTT.

CDR3 region: CASSQGHPGGYTF. The CDR3 DNA follows: TGTGCCAGCAGCCAAGGACACCCGGGTGGCTACACCTTC. The rearrangement links TRBV7-9 to TRBJ1-2; D might be TRBD1 (5 bases). V lost 5 bases, J lost 7 bases, and 14 bases lay in between. Per germline, CDR1 SEHNR and CDR2 FQNEAQ (reference sequence). The length of the CDR3 is 13 residues. Together with reference TRBV7-9 and TRBJ1-2, the CDR3 gives the full variable domain: DTGVSQNPRHKITKRGQNVTFRCDPISEHNRLYWYRQTLGQGPEFLTYFQNEAQLEKSRLLSDRFSAERPKGSFSTLEIQRTEQGDSAMYLCASSQGHPGGYTFGSGTRLTVV.

This clone was recorded only once. The chain combines TRBV9 with TRBJ1-3; 10 bases match TRBD1. Germline CDR1 is SGDLS and CDR2 is YYNGEE. Losses at the gene ends were 3 bases for V and 4 bases for J; bases not matched to a gene: 13. The CDR3 loop spans 18 amino acids. This CDR3 reads CASSDGTGARGLGNTIYF. The CDR3 nucleotides read TGTGCCAGCAGCGACGGGACAGGGGCTCGCGGGTTGGGAAACACCATATATTTT.

The chain carries TRBV7-9 and TRBJ2-5; D might be TRBD1 (6 bases). The CDR3 loop spans 16 amino acids. V was shortened by 4 bases and J by 5 bases, with 20 bases between the two germline ends. Germline CDR1 reads SEHNR; CDR2 reads FQNEAQ (reference sequence). CDR3 amino acids: CASSYLSGVGLETQYF. CDR3 DNA sequence: TGTGCCAGCAGCTACCTATCAGGGGTTGGATTGGAGACCCAGTACTTC.

The chain is built from TRBV14 and TRBJ2-3; 10 bases line up with TRBD2. The CDR3 is made up of 15 amino acids. With 6 bases clipped from V and 4 bases from J, the junction kept 7 bases outside the gene matches. The germline V gene has CDR1 SGHDN and CDR2 FVKESK. This CDR3 is CASSPLAGFADTQYF. The CDR3 DNA sequence: TGTGCCAGCAGTCCACTAGCGGGATTCGCAGATACGCAGTATTTT.

The chain recombines TRBV27 with TRBJ2-7; 7 nucleotides agree with TRBD1. V lost 5 bases to trimming and J lost 0 bases; unmatched junction nucleotides: 4. Germline lookup yields CDR1 MNHEY and CDR2 SMNVEV (reference sequence). The CDR3 spans 14 residues. For the CDR3, the DNA is TGTGCCAGCAGTACCCGGGACAGCTCCTACGAGCAGTACTTC. It codes for CASSTRDSSYEQYF.

This chain links TRBV7-9 with TRBJ2-1; 8 nucleotides match TRBD2. Germline CDR1 SEHNR, CDR2 FQNEAQ (reference sequence). With V trimmed by 6 bases and J by 8 bases, 3 bases remained unmatched. The CDR3 is made up of 12 amino acids. The CDR3 nucleotides read TGTGCCAGCAGTCGGGAGGGGCATGAGCAGTTCTTC. Translated: CASSREGHEQFF.

This rearrangement joins TRBV27 to TRBJ1-1; the match to TRBD1 covers 7 bases. The trim removed 3 bases at V and 3 bases at J, leaving 4 bases unmatched. The germline V gene has CDR1 MNHEY and CDR2 SMNVEV (reference sequence). This CDR3 is 14 amino acids long. CDR3 nucleotide sequence: TGTGCCAGCAGTTTCGACAGGGTGGACACTGAAGCTTTCTTT. It translates to CASSFDRVDTEAFF.

The chain joins TRBV9 to TRBJ1-1; no definite D call. V was cut by 0 bases and J by 7 bases, with 10 bases left in between. The CDR3 extends over 13 amino acids. Germline-derived CDR1 and CDR2 are SGDLS and YYNGEE. In DNA, the CDR3 is TGTGCCAGCAGCGTAGGGGAGATTAGTGAAGCTTTCTTT. Encoded protein: CASSVGEISEAFF.

As for this clone: Sequence at one end of the junction differs from germline and may be a read error. This chain connects TRBV6-5 to TRBJ2-7; TRBD1 agrees at 7 bases. The germline gives CDR1 MNHEY, CDR2 SVGAGI. The CDR3 covers 14 residues. CDR3 residues: CASSYSGGSHEQYF. The CDR3 DNA reads as TGTGCCAGCAGTTACTCAGGGGGCTCCCACGAGCAGTACTTC.

The chain couples TRBV7-9 to TRBJ1-4; D may be TRBD1 (6 bases). CDR3 length: 16 residues. Deletions cut 4 bases from V and 8 bases from J, with 20 bases between. Germline V gives CDR1 SEHNR, CDR2 FQNEAQ (reference sequence). CDR3 in DNA: TGTGCCAGCAGCTCGCCGAGGCGGGGGCTTGGGGAAAAACTGTTTTTT. Encoded protein: CASSSPRRGLGEKLFF.